At least ten counts were recorded for the clone carrying this T cell receptor (beta chain). Antigen unknown. These data originate in a study of Graves' ophthalmopathy and Graves' hyperthyroidism. Study-wide results and limits: Blood also harbored most expanded thyroid clonotypes above 0.001 frequency.

Investigators amplified TCR beta CDR3 regions from RNA transcripts. The first round was an RT-PCR with HTBI primers, and the second round was a multiplex PCR. From the multiplex PCR reads, TCRdb called clonotypes with MiXCR, one entry per CDR3 protein. Of roughly 230,000 distinct CDR3 sequences in the sample, 20% to 25% were seen once. Pregnancy or lactation, uncontrolled infections and other autoimmune diseases were grounds for excluding patients. Thyroid ultrasound, orbital computed tomography, TRAb, serum thyroxine and clinical symptoms formed the basis of diagnosis. As the starting material, approximately 10 ml of fresh peripheral blood yielded the PBMCs. The source of this sequence is a woman between 50 and 59 years old with Graves' ophthalmopathy. Sequenced input: peripheral blood.

CDR3 bases: TGTGCCAGCGTGACCCGGACAGGGCAGGAGCAGTACTTC. Protein: CASVTRTGQEQYF. The V and J genes are TRBV6-1 and TRBJ2-7, with 8 bases fitting TRBD1. V shed 8 bases, J shed 7 bases, and the junction held 10 bases outside the gene matches. Germline CDR1 is MNHNS and CDR2 is SASEGT. This CDR3 contains 13 residues.